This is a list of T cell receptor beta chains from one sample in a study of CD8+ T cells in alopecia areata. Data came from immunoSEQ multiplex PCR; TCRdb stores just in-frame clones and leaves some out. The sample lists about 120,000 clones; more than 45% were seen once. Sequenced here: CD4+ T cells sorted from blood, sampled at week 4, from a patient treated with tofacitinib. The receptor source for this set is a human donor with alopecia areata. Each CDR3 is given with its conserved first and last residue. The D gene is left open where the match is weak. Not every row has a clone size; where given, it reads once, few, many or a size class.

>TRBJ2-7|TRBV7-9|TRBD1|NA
CASSPQGQPYEQYF
TGTGCCAGCAGCCCACAGGGACAGCCCTACGAGCAGTACTTC
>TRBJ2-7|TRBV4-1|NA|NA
CASSQSQSYEQYF
TGCGCCAGCAGCCAGTCCCAGTCCTACGAGCAGTACTTC
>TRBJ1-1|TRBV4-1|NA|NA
CASSQDQRLEAFF
TGCGCCAGCAGCCAAGATCAAAGGCTGGAAGCTTTCTTT
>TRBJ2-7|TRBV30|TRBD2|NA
CASDRRVLLAGGHEQYF
TGTGCCTCCGATAGGAGGGTCCTTCTAGCGGGAGGGCACGAGCAGTACTTC
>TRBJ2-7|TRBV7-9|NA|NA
CASSQTVSSSEQYF
TGTGCCAGCAGCCAGACGGTCAGTTCGAGCGAGCAGTACTTC
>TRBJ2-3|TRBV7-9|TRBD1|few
CASQGGHRDRGTDTQYF
TGTGCCAGCCAAGGCGGGCATCGGGACAGGGGCACAGATACGCAGTATTTT
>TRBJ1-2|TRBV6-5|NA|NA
CASSPNIGYGYTF
TGTGCCAGCAGCCCAAACATTGGGTATGGCTACACCTTC
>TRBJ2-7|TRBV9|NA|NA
CASSPQMAISSYEQYF
TGTGCCAGCAGCCCCCAAATGGCGATCAGCTCCTACGAGCAGTACTTC
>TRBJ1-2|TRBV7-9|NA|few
CASSLGPGANYGYTF
TGTGCCAGCAGCCTGGGACCGGGGGCTAACTATGGCTACACCTTC
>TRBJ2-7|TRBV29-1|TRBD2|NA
CSVSGTSATYEQYF
TGCAGCGTCTCCGGGACTAGCGCGACCTACGAGCAGTACTTC
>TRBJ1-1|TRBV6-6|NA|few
CASSSQVFEAFF
TGTGCCAGCAGTTCACAGGTTTTTGAAGCTTTCTTT
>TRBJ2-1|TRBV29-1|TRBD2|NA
CSASLAGYYNEQFF
TGCAGCGCAAGTCTAGCGGGGTACTACAATGAGCAGTTCTTC
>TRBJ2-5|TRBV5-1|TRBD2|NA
CASSFTSGGQETQYF
TGCGCCAGCAGCTTCACTAGCGGGGGCCAAGAGACCCAGTACTTC
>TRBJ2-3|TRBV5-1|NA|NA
CASSLEAADTQYF
TGCGCCAGCAGCTTGGAGGCGGCAGATACGCAGTATTTT
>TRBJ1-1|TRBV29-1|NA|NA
CSVARTANTEAFF
TGCAGCGTTGCTAGGACCGCGAACACTGAAGCTTTCTTT
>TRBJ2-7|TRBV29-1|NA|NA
CSVEETKGRDEQYF
TGCAGCGTTGAAGAGACGAAGGGTCGCGACGAGCAGTACTTC
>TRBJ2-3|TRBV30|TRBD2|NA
CAGRFRTSAPSSTDTQYF
TGTGCCGGAAGGTTTAGGACTAGCGCACCCTCTAGCACAGATACGCAGTATTTT
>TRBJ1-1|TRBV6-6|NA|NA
CASRRGSLAAYTEAFF
TGTGCCAGCAGAAGGGGGAGTCTGGCCGCCTACACTGAAGCTTTCTTT
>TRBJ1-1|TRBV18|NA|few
CASSREGTEAFF
TGTGCCAGCTCACGAGAAGGCACTGAAGCTTTCTTT
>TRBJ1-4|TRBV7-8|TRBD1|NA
CASSPGSRGATNEKLFF
TGTGCCAGCAGCCCGGGGTCCAGGGGGGCAACTAATGAAAAACTGTTTTTT
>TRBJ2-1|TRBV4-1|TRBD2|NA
CASSQDGLAGGGYNEQFF
TGCGCCAGCAGCCAAGACGGACTAGCGGGAGGAGGCTACAATGAGCAGTTCTTC
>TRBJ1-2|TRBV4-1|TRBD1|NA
CASSHPGQGVYGYTF
TGCGCCAGCAGCCACCCGGGACAGGGGGTCTATGGCTACACCTTC
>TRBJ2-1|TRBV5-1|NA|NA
CASSFLGGEQFF
TGCGCCAGCAGCTTCTTGGGGGGAGAGCAGTTCTTC
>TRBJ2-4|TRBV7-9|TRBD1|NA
CASSSRQGASAKNIQYF
TGTGCCAGCAGCTCGCGGCAGGGGGCGTCGGCCAAAAACATTCAGTACTTC
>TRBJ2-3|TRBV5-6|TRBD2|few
CASSLGTSGGPSHDTQYF
TGTGCCAGCAGCCTGGGGACTAGCGGGGGGCCTTCTCATGATACGCAGTATTTT
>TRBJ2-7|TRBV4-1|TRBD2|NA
CASSQDRTSAYSYEQYF
TGCGCCAGCAGCCAAGATCGGACTAGCGCCTACTCCTACGAGCAGTACTTC
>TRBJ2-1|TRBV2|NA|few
CASSENDPKYNEQFF
TGTGCCAGCAGTGAGAACGACCCAAAGTACAATGAGCAGTTCTTC
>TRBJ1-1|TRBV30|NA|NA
CAWSGYREEAFF
TGTGCCTGGAGTGGCTACAGGGAGGAAGCTTTCTTT
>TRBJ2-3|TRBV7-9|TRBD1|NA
CASSSWTGGTDTQYF
TGTGCCAGCAGCTCATGGACAGGGGGCACAGATACGCAGTATTTT
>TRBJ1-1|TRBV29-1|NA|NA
CSVLNMNTEAFF
TGCAGCGTTCTCAACATGAACACTGAAGCTTTCTTT
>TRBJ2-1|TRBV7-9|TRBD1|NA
CASSPQGVAYNEQFF
TGTGCCAGCAGCCCACAGGGGGTCGCCTACAATGAGCAGTTCTTC
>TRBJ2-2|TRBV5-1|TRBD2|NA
CASSPLAGVKGGELFF
TGCGCCAGCAGCCCCCTAGCGGGGGTTAAAGGCGGGGAGCTGTTTTTT